The T cell receptor beta chain under discussion was sequenced for a study of CD8 T cells in ankylosing spondylitis. CDR3 length: 16 residues. Trimming left V 0 bases short and J 7 bases short, with 16 bases between. Making use of molecular barcodes, quantitative 5'-RACE generated TCR beta libraries. MiXCR, applied by TCRdb to the 5' RACE reads, yields one record per CDR3 protein. The sample includes hundreds of thousands of distinct CDR3 sequences, approximately 12% of them seen just once. Study results and caveats: The study identified a TCR beta motif of several highly homologous variants that appeared characteristic of ankylosing spondylitis blood. Those disease-linked clones were CD8+; they were also relatively rare in peripheral blood. Researchers reportedly found disease-linked clones significantly enriched in matched ankylosing spondylitis synovial fluid. Some of these motif variants have turned up before, in reports on reactive arthritis synovial fluid and blood.

Note on this clonotype: Its antigen is unknown.

Sequencing was done on a sample of blood, either unsorted or a sorted T cell fraction (not recorded which). The V gene is TRBV23-1, the J gene TRBJ2-1; maybe TRBD1 (5 bases). TRBV23-1 belongs to the ORF category, with a function that is uncertain. This clonotype was obtained from a male donor with ankylosing spondylitis. In DNA, the CDR3 is TGCGCCAGCAGTCAATCCGGGCTGGGGCTGGGGAATGAGCAGTTCTTC. Translated: CASSQSGLGLGNEQFF.